Following are 11 T cell receptor beta chains from one sample sequenced in a study of type 1 and type 2 diabetes patients. Genomic DNA was the PCR template. Amplification of the beta chain CDR3 used 30 forward and 13 reverse multiplex primers. TCRdb reanalysed the multiplex PCR reads using MiXCR and keeps one entry per CDR3 protein. Of under 300,000 distinct CDR3 sequences listed, 47% are singletons. Sequencing used peripheral blood mononuclear cells (PBMCs). These receptors originate from a young man with type 2 diabetes.

This clonotype appeared a few times. The chain links TRBV12-3 or TRBV12-4 to TRBJ1-1; no clear D gene. V lost 5 bases and J lost 8, with 15 bases in between. The CDR3 is made up of 13 amino acids. CDR3 bases: TGTGCCAGCAGTGCCAGTAGCGAACAGGAAGCTTTCTTT. Translating it yields CASSASSEQEAFF.

The V and J genes are TRBV6-5 and TRBJ2-7; 10 bases match TRBD2. Matching the DNA end better, TRBJ2-1 makes the J call doubtful. Looked up from germline, CDR1 is MNHEY and CDR2 is SVGAGI. The CDR3 extends over 15 amino acids. DNA of the CDR3: TGTGCCAGCAGCCGCCCAGGGACTAGCGTCGCTGAGCAGTTCTTC. This codes for CASSRPGTSVAEQFF.

This clonotype was observed once. The chain carries TRBV9 and TRBJ2-5, with D tentatively TRBD2 (6 bases). The DNA end lines up better with TRBJ2-1; the J call may be wrong. The CDR3 loop spans 15 amino acids. Per germline, CDR1 SGDLS and CDR2 YYNGEE. CDR3: CASSVTGTAGHEQFF. The CDR3 DNA sequence: TGTGCCAGCAGCGTAACTGGGACGGCGGGGCATGAGCAGTTCTTC.

The chain has TRBV19 and TRBJ2-2; D gene uncertain. Trimming removed 10 bases from V and 7 bases from J, with 16 bases in between. The CDR3 covers 13 residues. Germline V CDR1 and CDR2: LNHDA, SQIVND (reference sequence). As DNA, the CDR3 is TGTGCCACCATCGGGTGGGTCAGCGGGGAGCTGTTTTTT. Translated: CATIGWVSGELFF.

V is TRBV5-1 and J is TRBJ2-2, with 9 bases aligning to TRBD1. The CDR3 is 15 residues long. The V segment lost 5 bases and the J segment 7 bases; nucleotides outside the gene matches: 9. From germline, CDR1 is SGHRS and CDR2 YFSETQ. The CDR3, as DNA: TGCGCCAGCAGAAGACAACAGGGGGCGGGCGGGGAGCTGTTTTTT. Its protein product is CASRRQQGAGGELFF.

This clonotype was detected a few times. The J gene is TRBJ2-2, the V gene TRBV5-1; the match to TRBD2 covers 7 bases. Germline CDR1 is SGHRS and CDR2 is YFSETQ. Trimming cost V 0 bases and J 4 bases; bases outside gene matches: 6. The CDR3 is made up of 16 amino acids. CDR3 residues: CASSLEGGSITGELFF. CDR3 coding DNA: TGCGCCAGCAGCTTGGAGGGCGGGAGTATCACCGGGGAGCTGTTTTTT.

Points on this clonotype: The conserved phenylalanine or tryptophan is not found at the CDR3 terminus, so this likely reflects a read error. The V call is TRBV11-3, the J call TRBJ1-1; 9 bases line up with TRBD1. Germline CDR1 reads SGHNT; CDR2 reads YENEEA. This CDR3 is built from 13 residues. CDR3 sequence (DNA): TGTGCCGGCAGCCTTGGGACAGGGACTGAAGCTTTCATT. This translates into CAGSLGTGTEAFI.

V is TRBV28 and J is TRBJ1-2; D not resolved. This CDR3 has 14 amino acids. V lost 2 bases and J 0 bases, leaving 7 bases between the germline ends. Germline CDR1 MDHEN, CDR2 SYDVKM. CDR3 region: CASSLISANYGYTF. CDR3 coding DNA: TGTGCCAGCAGTTTAATTTCGGCTAACTATGGCTACACCTTC.

The chain uses TRBV27 and TRBJ1-2; D remains ambiguous. V shed 0 bases and J shed 4 bases, with 12 bases lying between them. The CDR3 runs to 15 residues. Germline assignment: CDR1 MNHEY and CDR2 SMNVEV (reference sequence). In DNA form, the CDR3 reads TGTGCCAGCAGTTTATCGAGTGGGCTGATCTATGGCTACACCTTC. The encoded protein is CASSLSSGLIYGYTF.

Only one count was recorded for this clonotype. Likely a read error: the CDR3 ends without its conserved phenylalanine or tryptophan. The genes are TRBV19 and TRBJ2-2, with 7 bases identical to TRBD1. CDR1 and CDR2 from the germline V gene are LNHDA and SQIVND (reference sequence). The J segment lost 3 bases and the V segment lost 3 bases, leaving 7 bases of the junction unmatched. This CDR3 contains 16 residues. DNA for the CDR3: TGTGCCAGTAGTATTCACAGGGGTATCGACACCGGGGAGCTGTTTCTT. This translates into CASSIHRGIDTGELFL.

This clonotype has a handful of counts. The J gene is TRBJ2-5, the V gene TRBV6-5, with D tentatively TRBD1 or TRBD2 (5 bases each). From germline, CDR1 is MNHEY and CDR2 SVGAGI. Trimming shortened V by 8 bases and J by 3 bases, and 10 bases separated the two germline ends. CDR3 length equals 12 residues. CDR3 loop: CASARGKETQYF. CDR3 sequence (DNA): TGTGCCAGCGCCCGGGGCAAAGAGACCCAGTACTTC.